The 21 T cell receptor beta chains in this list originate from one sample, sequenced in a study of blood T cell repertoires in COVID-19. Repertoires were generated with immunoSEQ multiplex PCR, while TCRdb's copy carries only in-frame clones and drops some. The table includes fewer than 150,000 clones, 70% to 85% detected once. Sequencing used peripheral blood. Receptors originate from a woman aged 50 to 65 with acute or convalescent COVID-19.

The rearrangement links TRBV3-1 (or the pseudogene TRBV3-2) to TRBJ2-3, with D possibly being TRBD2 (5 bases). V gave up 5 bases and J gave up 10 bases, with 13 bases separating them. This CDR3 contains 12 residues. From germline, CDR1 is LGHDT and CDR2 YNNKEL (reference sequence). The CDR3 sequence is CASSWEHTPQYF. The CDR3 DNA sequence: TGTGCCAGCAGCTGGGAGCACACCCCGCAGTATTTT.

The chain employs TRBV28 and TRBJ1-6; D perhaps matches TRBD1 (5 bases). V lost 10 bases and J 10 bases, leaving 17 bases between the germline ends. Germline V gene sequence: CDR1 MDHEN, CDR2 SYDVKM. This CDR3 comprises 13 residues. CDR3 sequence reads: CATKQEGRSPLHF. The CDR3 DNA reads TGTGCCACCAAACAGGAGGGAAGATCACCCCTCCACTTT.

This chain joins TRBV2 and TRBJ2-7, with TRBD1 matching 11 bases. The trim removed 3 bases at V and 1 base at J, leaving 2 bases unmatched. Germline-derived CDR1 and CDR2 are SNHLY and FYNNEI. The CDR3 contains 15 residues. CDR3 DNA: TGTGCCAGCAGTGAGGACAGGGGGCGATCCTACGAGCAGTACTTC. Encoded protein: CASSEDRGRSYEQYF. The full variable domain, in which reference TRBV2 and TRBJ2-7 provide the parts outside the CDR3, is EPEVTQTPSHQVTQMGQEVILRCVPISNHLYFYWYRQILGQKVEFLVSFYNNEISEKSEIFDDQFSVERPDGSNFTLKIRSTKLEDSAMYFCASSEDRGRSYEQYFGPGTRLTVT.

The chain is built from TRBV7-2 and TRBJ2-1, with 11 bases fitting TRBD2. J lost 5 bases, V lost 4 bases, and 4 bases had no gene match. This CDR3 has 15 residues. Germline V gives CDR1 SGHTA, CDR2 FQGNSA. CDR3 loop: CASSSLAGAHNEQFF. The CDR3 bases are TGTGCCAGCAGCTCACTAGCGGGAGCTCACAATGAGCAGTTCTTC.

This clone has a handful of counts. The V gene is TRBV5-1, the J gene TRBJ1-6; 9 bases align to TRBD1. Per germline, CDR1 SGHRS and CDR2 YFSETQ. This CDR3 has 15 amino acids. Losses at the gene ends were 4 bases for V and 6 bases for J; bases not matched to a gene: 5. The CDR3, as DNA: TGCGCCAGCAGCCGAGCGACAGGGGGTAATTCACCCCTCCACTTT. Translated, it gives CASSRATGGNSPLHF.

The chain has TRBV6-4 and TRBJ2-7; D might be TRBD1 (6 bases). The CDR3 has 12 residues. Germline V gene sequence: CDR1 MRHNA, CDR2 SNTAGT. Deletions cut 2 bases from V and 6 bases from J, with 8 bases between. The CDR3 DNA sequence: TGTGCCAGCAGTGACGCACAGGGCGAGCAGTACTTC. It specifies CASSDAQGEQYF.

The CDR3 region is CASSEPPGQMNTEAFF. Here the CDR3 DNA reads TGTGCCAGCAGTGAACCTCCGGGACAAATGAACACTGAAGCTTTCTTT. The chain is built from TRBV6-1 and TRBJ1-1; tentative D call: TRBD1 (6 bases). The CDR3 extends over 16 amino acids. From germline, CDR1 is MNHNS and CDR2 SASEGT. Trimming pared 2 bases from V and 0 bases from J, leaving 13 bases between.

The rearrangement joins TRBV11-2 to TRBJ2-1; no reliable D call. Trimming shortened V by 5 bases and J by 7 bases, and 12 bases separated the two germline ends. Germline-derived CDR1 and CDR2 are SGHAT and FQNNGV. CDR3 length: 13 residues. CDR3 in DNA: TGTGCCAGCAGCCAACCGACTGGGAATGAGCAGTTCTTC. Amino acid sequence: CASSQPTGNEQFF.

The J gene is TRBJ2-2, the V gene TRBV5-4, with TRBD2 identical over 7 bases. The junction had 12 bases not matched to a gene; V was cut back by 5 bases and J by 2 bases. CDR1 is SGHNT, CDR2 YYREEE, per germline (reference sequence). This CDR3 comprises 17 residues. DNA of the CDR3: TGTGCCAGCAGTCCAGCCGGTGCGGGGGTCAACACCGGGGAGCTGTTTTTT. This translates into CASSPAGAGVNTGELFF.

This chain connects TRBV19 to TRBJ1-1; 7 bases are shared with TRBD1. Trimming removed 6 bases from V and 1 base from J; junction bases left unmatched: 8. Germline V gives CDR1 LNHDA, CDR2 SQIVND (reference sequence). The CDR3 is 15 residues long. This CDR3 is CASRTLTGKNTEAFF. For the CDR3, the DNA is TGTGCCAGTAGGACTCTGACAGGGAAGAACACTGAAGCTTTCTTT.

The gene calls are TRBV5-1 and TRBJ1-3, with a tentative D call TRBD1 (5 bases). CDR1 and CDR2 from the germline V gene are SGHRS and YFSETQ. Trimming left V 3 bases short and J 4 bases short, with 14 bases between. The CDR3 has 15 amino acids. The CDR3 sequence: CASSSPVAGGNTIYF. The CDR3 coding sequence is TGCGCCAGCAGCTCCCCGGTCGCAGGGGGAAACACCATATATTTT.

The chain carries TRBV27 and TRBJ1-5; D call uncertain. This CDR3 contains 13 residues. Germline assignment: CDR1 MNHEY and CDR2 SMNVEV (reference sequence). V gave up 3 bases and J gave up 4 bases, with 7 bases separating them. The CDR3 DNA follows: TGTGCCAGCAGTTTTACGCTAAATCAGCCCCAGCATTTT. It yields the protein CASSFTLNQPQHF.

V is TRBV27 and J is TRBJ2-7; D possibly corresponds to TRBD1 (5 bases). The germline V gene encodes CDR1 MNHEY and CDR2 SMNVEV (reference sequence). Trimming took off 3 bases at V and 3 bases at J, with 12 bases between the two ends. CDR3 length: 14 amino acids. CDR3 sequence (DNA): TGTGCCAGCAGTTTGGGGCTTGACGGCTACGAGCAGTACTTC. It specifies CASSLGLDGYEQYF.

The genes are TRBV6-5 and TRBJ1-4; possibly TRBD1 for D (6 bases). This CDR3 is built from 13 residues. Trimming pared 6 bases from V and 10 bases from J, leaving 15 bases between. Germline values: CDR1 MNHEY, CDR2 SVGAGI. Written as DNA, the CDR3 is TGTGCCAGCAGCCAAGGGGGTGAGGGAAAACTGTTTTTT. This encodes CASSQGGEGKLFF.

The chain couples TRBV6-6 to TRBJ1-2, with D unclear. This CDR3 comprises 14 residues. Germline lookup yields CDR1 MNHNY and CDR2 SVGAGI (reference sequence). Trimming removed 4 bases at V and 5 bases at J, with 14 bases between. The CDR3 here is CASSFGRGGYGYTF. CDR3 coding DNA: TGTGCCAGCAGTTTCGGTCGGGGTGGGTATGGCTACACCTTC.

The rearrangement links TRBV15 to TRBJ2-2; D gene ambiguous. V was clipped by 3 bases and J by 0 bases, with 11 bases between them. This CDR3 has 16 residues. The germline gives CDR1 LNHNV, CDR2 YYDKDF (reference sequence). CDR3 sequence reads: CATSSVQKANTGELFF. CDR3 sequence (DNA): TGTGCCACCAGCAGCGTTCAGAAAGCGAACACCGGGGAGCTGTTTTTT.

The CDR3 region is CASKRGGQGNEQFF. The CDR3 DNA sequence: TGTGCCAGCAAAAGGGGGGGCCAAGGCAATGAGCAGTTCTTC. The chain carries TRBV11-2 and TRBJ2-1; TRBD2 might be the D (7 bases). V was clipped by 7 bases and J by 6 bases, with 16 bases between them. The CDR3 has 14 residues. In germline, CDR1 is SGHAT, CDR2 FQNNGV.

The chain combines TRBV19 with TRBJ1-2; TRBD1 matches 7 bases. The germline V gene has CDR1 LNHDA and CDR2 SQIVND (reference sequence). CDR3 length: 13 amino acids. J was trimmed by 6 bases and V by 2 bases; bases with no gene match: 3. CDR3 DNA: TGTGCCAGTAGTATAAAGGACAGGAATGGCTACACCTTC. It translates to CASSIKDRNGYTF.

This clone was recorded only once. The rearrangement links TRBV5-4 to TRBJ2-7; a weak D match, TRBD1 (6 bases). Between the trimmed V and J ends, which lost 7 bases and 0 bases, there was a span of 11 bases. CDR3 length equals 13 residues. Germline values: CDR1 SGHNT, CDR2 YYREEE (reference sequence). CDR3 in amino acids: CASQRQASYEQYF. As DNA, the CDR3 is TGTGCCAGCCAACGACAGGCCTCCTACGAGCAGTACTTC.

The chain carries TRBV11-1 and TRBJ1-1; D is perhaps TRBD1 (6 bases). The CDR3 consists of 14 residues. The V end lost 1 base, the J end lost 5 bases, and 11 bases lay between the germline ends. CDR1 SGHAT and CDR2 FQDESV come from the germline V gene (reference sequence). Here the CDR3 reads CASSLDREWTEAFF. CDR3 nucleotide sequence: TGTGCCAGCAGCTTAGACAGGGAGTGGACTGAAGCTTTCTTT.

The chain recombines TRBV18 with TRBJ2-4; 7 bases fit TRBD2. The germline gives CDR1 KGHSH, CDR2 LQKENI. The CDR3 loop spans 16 amino acids. V trimming: 2 bases; J trimming: 6 bases; junction bases outside the gene matches: 10. The CDR3: CASSPITGTTLNIQYF. CDR3 DNA sequence: TGTGCCAGCTCACCAATTACCGGGACTACCTTAAACATTCAGTACTTC.